This T cell receptor beta chain was obtained from a study of blood T cell repertoires in COVID-19. Study details: PBMCs, B-cell-depleted T cells, or T cells were the source of the cDNA or gDNA that made up the material.

CDR1 MDHEN and CDR2 SYDVKM come from the germline V gene. Trimming took off 7 bases at V and 0 bases at J, with 10 bases between the two ends. This CDR3 spans 13 amino acids. As processed by the authors: Nucleated cell number was recorded as an estimate derived from reference gene primer amplification. TCRdb's table, derived via immunoSEQ multiplex PCR, lists solely in-frame clones and lacks some. The V and J calls and the clone size are those of that table, but D and trimming were determined from the DNA. The sample has some 170,000 clones; approximately 80% are singletons. The rearrangement joins TRBV28 to TRBJ2-7; D perhaps matches TRBD2 (6 bases). The sequencing sample was made of peripheral blood. The receptor comes from a human donor in a cohort sampled during active COVID-19. The CDR3 nucleotides are TGTGCCAGCACCTGGACTACCTCCTACGAGCAGTACTTC. Amino acid sequence: CASTWTTSYEQYF.